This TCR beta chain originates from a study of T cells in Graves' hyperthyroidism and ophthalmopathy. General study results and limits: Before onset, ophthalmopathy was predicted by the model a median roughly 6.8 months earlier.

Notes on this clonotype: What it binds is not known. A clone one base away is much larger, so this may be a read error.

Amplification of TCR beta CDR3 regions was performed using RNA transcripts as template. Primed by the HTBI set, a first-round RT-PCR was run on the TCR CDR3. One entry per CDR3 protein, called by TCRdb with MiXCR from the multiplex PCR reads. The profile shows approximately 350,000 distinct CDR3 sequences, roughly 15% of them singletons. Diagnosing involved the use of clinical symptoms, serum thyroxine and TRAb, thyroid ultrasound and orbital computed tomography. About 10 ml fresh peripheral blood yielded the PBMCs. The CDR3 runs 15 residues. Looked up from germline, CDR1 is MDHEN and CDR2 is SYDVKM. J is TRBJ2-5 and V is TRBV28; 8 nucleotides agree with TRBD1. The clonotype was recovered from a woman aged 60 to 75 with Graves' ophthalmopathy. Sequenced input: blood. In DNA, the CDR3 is TGTGCCAGCGGTTTACCTCAGGGGGCCCAAGAGACCCAGTACTTC. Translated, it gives CASGLPQGAQETQYF.